This TCR beta chain was observed in a study of T-cell memory formation after mild COVID-19. Of note for this clonotype: Its antigen remains unidentified.

J gave up 4 bases and V 5 bases, and 11 bases lay outside the gene matches. The CDR3 contains 17 residues. Germline V gene sequence: CDR1 SGHTA, CDR2 FQGNSA. The study's findings and limits: The main location of contracting CD4+ clones was CM and EM, and that of contracting CD8+ clones was EMRA. Later expanders leaned toward CD4+, whereas clones contracting from day 15 to 85 were balanced CD4/CD8.

TCRdb called the 5' RACE reads again in MiXCR, with one record for every CDR3 protein. The data contain a few hundred thousand distinct CDR3 sequences, approximately 25% of them singletons. The TCR sequence derives from an adult woman who had mild COVID-19 (a few samples of this study predate the infection). Cell type and time point are not known. Sequencing was performed on PBMCs or a T cell subset sorted from them (not recorded which). This chain joins TRBV7-2 and TRBJ2-2, with TRBD2 matching over 9 bases. The CDR3 sequence is CASSLGGGRAPTGELFF. DNA for the CDR3: TGTGCCAGCAGCCTAGGTGGCGGGAGGGCCCCCACCGGGGAGCTGTTTTTT.